The entry below describes one TCR beta chain. Its antigen target is currently unknown. No base quality information exists; no much larger clone differs at one position. The entry originates in a study of blood T cell repertoires in COVID-19 (TCRdb year 2020). Study-level background: Collaborator samples came from the United States, Italy and Spain and covered acute and convalescent phases of COVID-19. The prospective study material was composed of cDNA or gDNA derived from T cells, B-cell-depleted T cells, or PBMCs. Deeply sampled blood TCRbeta repertoires from subjects exposed to, actively infected with, or recovered from COVID-19 were included in the dataset. The repertoires were released in a freely available public database intended as a resource for research on the immune response to SARS-CoV-2. The samples were drawn from the first 160 participants of the ongoing ImmuneRACE study and from under 1,500 subjects provided by 6 global collaborators. The sample metadata nearly always contained a de-identified subject ID, COVID-19 status, age in years and sex. HLA class I and class II types, where available, came from metadata supplied by the sample provider rather than from assay-based typing.

TCRbeta CDR3 regions were amplified from genomic DNA by means of the immunoSEQ Assay, a bias-controlled multiplex PCR. The paper's processing steps were these. Nucleated cell counts per sample were estimated from amplification of reference gene primers within the assay. To quantify the absolute abundance of each unique TCRbeta CDR3 rearrangement, sequence reads were collapsed and filtered. Productive Simpson clonality was computed per sample as the square root of Simpson's diversity index over productive rearrangements. The table was pulled from immuneACCESS by TCRdb, which kept in-frame rearrangements only. Such tables lose some clones; where checked, under half of the loss comes from unresolved V genes, and the rest has no known cause. V and J calls and clone size are those listed in that table; D and trimming were worked out from the DNA. A total of tens of thousands of clones appear in this sample, roughly 80% of them only once. The ten largest clones represent 10% to 12% of the sample.

The collaborating institutions used their own protocols to collect whole blood in K2EDTA tubes. For TCRbeta analysis, collaborator samples were shipped as frozen whole blood, as isolated PBMCs, or as DNA extracted from either sample type. Here is what the overall study found, with its caveats: How much clinical and demographic metadata was included differed by source and by participant, and the metadata was provided uncurated.

The CDR3 contains 15 residues, cysteine and phenylalanine counted. Only the CDR3 portion is preserved as DNA: 45 bases, with reading frame beginning at the first base. V is clipped by 5 bases and J by 4 bases, and the sequence between their germline boundaries is 17 bases long. Based on the germline V gene, the CDR1 and CDR2 sequences are SGHTA and FQGNSA. The receptor was isolated from a human donor in a cohort sampled during active COVID-19. The rearranged chain carries TRBV7-2 and TRBJ1-1, with a weak D call of TRBD1 (5 bases match). The specimen was peripheral blood. This receptor carries the CDR3 CASSRRGGMSTEAFF. In nucleotides, the sequence is TGTGCCAGCAGCCGGCGGGGGGGGATGAGCACTGAAGCTTTCTTT.